What follows are 24 T cell receptor beta chains derived from one specimen sequenced in a study of blood T cell repertoires in COVID-19. Assay used: immunoSEQ multiplex PCR; TCRdb lists only in-frame clones, some missing. The sample has around 31,000 clones, roughly nine tenths seen once. Specimen: peripheral blood. Receptor source: a man between 60 and 75 years old with acute or convalescent COVID-19.

The gene calls are TRBV27 and TRBJ1-1; 8 bases match TRBD1. The CDR3 is 15 residues long. V lost 4 bases and J lost 1; bases outside the gene matches: 5. Germline V lookup: CDR1 MNHEY, CDR2 SMNVEV (reference sequence). CDR3 coding DNA: TGTGCCAGCAGTTCGTACAGGGGGGCGAACACTGAAGCTTTCTTT. Amino acids: CASSSYRGANTEAFF.

The genes are TRBV7-2 and TRBJ1-2; tentatively, D is TRBD1 (5 bases). There are 15 residues in the CDR3. Trimming shortened V by 6 bases and J by 4 bases, and 18 bases separated the two germline ends. Germline CDR1 SGHTA, CDR2 FQGNSA. The CDR3 DNA sequence: TGTGCCAGCAGTTCTCTACTTCAGGGTAGCTATGGCTACACCTTC. Its translation: CASSSLLQGSYGYTF.

V is TRBV30 and J is TRBJ1-4, with D possibly TRBD1 on 5 matching bases. This CDR3 spans 15 amino acids. Per the germline V gene, CDR1 is GTSNPN and CDR2 is SVGIG (reference sequence). The ends were cut back, 2 bases at V and 7 bases at J, with 17 bases in the middle. CDR3 sequence (DNA): TGTGCCTGGAGTTTTACCCGGGCAGGGCCTGAAAAACTGTTTTTT. Amino acid sequence: CAWSFTRAGPEKLFF.

This clone was seen once. The chain links TRBV28 to TRBJ1-2; D is undetermined. V was trimmed by 6 bases and J by 3 bases, leaving 14 bases between them. The CDR3 contains 14 residues. Germline values: CDR1 MDHEN, CDR2 SYDVKM. The chain's CDR3 is CASRPLEDYYGYTF. DNA for the CDR3: TGTGCCAGCAGGCCCTTGGAGGACTACTATGGCTACACCTTC.

This CDR3 is CARDRARPYEQYF. The CDR3 nucleotides read TGTGCCAGGGACAGGGCCAGGCCCTACGAGCAGTACTTC. The gene calls are TRBV19 and TRBJ2-7; 8 nucleotides match TRBD1. This CDR3 region has 13 residues. Germline CDR1 reads LNHDA; CDR2 reads SQIVND (reference sequence). Germline trimming cut 9 bases from V and 2 bases from J; bases unmatched to any gene: 6.

This chain joins TRBV9 and TRBJ2-3; D is ambiguous. This CDR3 contains 15 residues. Germline V gene data show CDR1 as SGDLS and CDR2 as YYNGEE. Trimming pared 0 bases from V and 6 bases from J, leaving 14 bases between. The CDR3 loop is CASSVGGSTWDTQYF. The CDR3 region has the DNA TGTGCCAGCAGCGTAGGAGGCAGCACCTGGGATACGCAGTATTTT. The full variable domain, completed using reference TRBV9 and TRBJ2-3, is DSGVTQTPKHLITATGQRVTLRCSPRSGDLSVYWYQQSLDQGLQFLIQYYNGEERAKGNILERFSAQQFPDLHSELNLSSLELGDSALYFCASSVGGSTWDTQYFGPGTRLTVL.

In DNA form, the CDR3 reads TGTGCCAGCAGCTTGAGCATAAGGAACACTGAAGCTTTCTTT. Its protein product is CASSLSIRNTEAFF. This chain links TRBV5-6 with TRBJ1-1, with unresolved D. Germline V gives CDR1 SGHDT, CDR2 YYEEEE. The CDR3 spans 14 residues. V dropped 1 base and J dropped 1 base, with 8 bases sitting between them.

The chain employs TRBV5-4 and TRBJ2-1; D is possibly TRBD1 (5 bases). Trimming removed 0 bases at V and 6 bases at J, with 7 bases between. This CDR3 has 13 amino acids. Germline CDR1 reads SGHNT; CDR2 reads YYREEE (reference sequence). In DNA, the CDR3 is TGTGCCAGCAGCTTGGCAGGGCTCAATGAGCAGTTCTTC. Translated: CASSLAGLNEQFF.

The rearrangement joins TRBV6-1 to TRBJ2-3; the match to TRBD2 covers 12 bases. The junction had 4 bases not matched to a gene; V was cut back by 2 bases and J by 7 bases. This CDR3 is built from 15 residues. Per germline, CDR1 MNHNS and CDR2 SASEGT. As DNA, the CDR3 is TGTGCCAGCAGTGAACTAGCGGGGGGGCATTATACGCAGTATTTT. This encodes CASSELAGGHYTQYF.

The CDR3 DNA reads as TGTGCCAGCAGCTCGACTAGCGGGTTTCAAGAGCAGTACTTC. Protein sequence: CASSSTSGFQEQYF. The J gene is TRBJ2-7, the V gene TRBV9, with 10 bases identical to TRBD2. Germline CDR1 reads SGDLS; CDR2 reads YYNGEE. Trimming at V came to 4 bases and at J to 7 bases, leaving 8 bases not matched to a gene. The CDR3 covers 14 residues. Drawing the rest from reference TRBV9 and TRBJ2-7, the complete variable domain is DSGVTQTPKHLITATGQRVTLRCSPRSGDLSVYWYQQSLDQGLQFLIQYYNGEERAKGNILERFSAQQFPDLHSELNLSSLELGDSALYFCASSSTSGFQEQYFGPGTRLTVT.

The chain carries TRBV3-1 (or the pseudogene TRBV3-2) and TRBJ1-2, with D tentatively TRBD1 (5 bases). Trimming cost V 1 base and J 13 bases, with 16 bases left between them. The germline V gene encodes CDR1 LGHDT and CDR2 YNNKEL (reference sequence). The CDR3 spans 13 residues. The CDR3 nucleotides read TGTGCCAGCAGCCAAGGACAGACAGTAGCGGGCACCTTC. The encoded protein is CASSQGQTVAGTF.

The chain has TRBV5-8 and TRBJ1-6; D is possibly TRBD1 (6 bases). Germline-derived CDR1 and CDR2 are SGHTS and YDEGEE. Trimming shortened V by 10 bases and J by 10 bases, and 18 bases separated the two germline ends. The CDR3 consists of 13 residues. CDR3 nucleotide sequence: TGTGCCGGCCGACAGGACGAGTCGTCACCCCTCCACTTT. This encodes CAGRQDESSPLHF.

This sequence joins TRBV18 and TRBJ1-1; 11 bases are shared with TRBD1. CDR1 and CDR2 from the germline V gene are KGHSH and LQKENI. After removal of 3 bases from V and 4 bases from J, the junction contained 1 base not matched to a gene. The CDR3 runs 14 residues. The CDR3 spells CASSPGQGGTEAFF. CDR3 bases: TGTGCCAGCTCACCGGGACAGGGGGGCACTGAAGCTTTCTTT.

The CDR3 loop is CASSPGSGLNTEAFF. CDR3 DNA sequence: TGCGCCAGCAGCCCGGGAAGCGGCTTGAACACTGAAGCTTTCTTT. This rearrangement joins TRBV5-1 to TRBJ1-1; D unresolved. The V end was cut by 4 bases, the J end by 0 bases, with 13 bases between. Germline V gene data show CDR1 as SGHRS and CDR2 as YFSETQ. This CDR3 has 15 amino acids. The complete variable domain, with remaining parts taken from reference TRBV5-1 and TRBJ1-1, reads KAGVTQTPRYLIKTRGQQVTLSCSPISGHRSVSWYQQTPGQGLQFLFEYFSETQRNKGNFPGRFSGRQFSNSRSEMNVSTLELGDSALYLCASSPGSGLNTEAFFGQGTRLTVV.

The V call is TRBV3-1 (or the pseudogene TRBV3-2), the J call TRBJ2-1, with 14 bases lining up with TRBD2. The germline gives CDR1 LGHDT, CDR2 YNNKEL (reference sequence). V lost 4 bases, J lost 4 bases, and 3 bases stayed unmatched. This CDR3 comprises 16 residues. DNA of the CDR3: TGTGCCAGCAGCCCGCGGACTAGCGGGGGGTACAATGAGCAGTTCTTC. Residues: CASSPRTSGGYNEQFF.

With regard to this clone: A read error may be the cause here, since a much bigger clone is one base away. The rearrangement joins TRBV15 to TRBJ1-2, with 7 bases fitting TRBD1. J lost 9 bases, V lost 0 bases, and 13 bases had no gene match. CDR1 is LNHNV, CDR2 YYDKDF, per germline (reference sequence). The CDR3 has 16 amino acids. CDR3 coding DNA: TGTGCCACCAGCAGAGATCGGTTGACAGGGCGTGAAAGCTACACCTTC. Translating it yields CATSRDRLTGRESYTF.

The chain couples TRBV28 to TRBJ1-5; D gene unclear. Germline values: CDR1 MDHEN, CDR2 SYDVKM. The CDR3 contains 16 residues. V lost 5 bases to trimming and J lost 7 bases, with 21 bases between them. The DNA of the CDR3 is TGTGCCAGCAGTGCACCCCCGGTTCAGTCGGGGCAGCCCCAGCATTTT. It yields the protein CASSAPPVQSGQPQHF. Full variable domain (outside the CDR3, taken from reference TRBV28 and TRBJ1-5): DVKVTQSSRYLVKRTGEKVFLECVQDMDHENMFWYRQDPGLGLRLIYFSYDVKMKEKGDIPEGYSVSREKKERFSLILESASTNQTSMYLCASSAPPVQSGQPQHFGDGTRLSIL.

V is TRBV6-5 and J is TRBJ1-2, with D tentatively TRBD1 (5 bases). The CDR3 length is 13 residues. The germline V and J ends were trimmed by 6 bases and 3 bases, with 11 bases remaining between them. Germline values: CDR1 MNHEY, CDR2 SVGAGI. For the CDR3, the DNA is TGTGCCAGCAGGCCAGGGAAAGACTATGGCTACACCTTC. This encodes CASRPGKDYGYTF.

The CDR3 DNA follows: TGTGCGACGGGATATTCGAACACTGAAGCTTTCTTT. Its translation is CATGYSNTEAFF. The chain uses TRBV19 and TRBJ1-1, with D unresolved. Per germline, CDR1 LNHDA and CDR2 SQIVND (reference sequence). The CDR3 is made up of 12 amino acids. Full variable domain (rest looked up from reference TRBV19 and TRBJ1-1): DGGITQSPKYLFRKEGQNVTLSCEQNLNHDAMYWYRQDPGQGLRLIYYSQIVNDFQKGDIAEGYSVSREKKESFPLTVTSAQKNPTAFYLCATGYSNTEAFFGQGTRLTVV.

The chain joins TRBV30 to TRBJ2-1; 12 nucleotides match TRBD2. This CDR3 contains 14 residues. Looked up from germline, CDR1 is GTSNPN and CDR2 is SVGIG (reference sequence). The V gene end was trimmed by 0 bases and the J gene end by 8 bases; junction bases not matched to a gene: 2. CDR3 sequence reads: CAWSVTSGRYEQFF. The CDR3 nucleotides read TGTGCCTGGAGTGTGACTAGCGGGAGATATGAGCAGTTCTTC. The variable domain in full, completed from reference TRBV30 and TRBJ2-1, reads SQTIHQWPATLVQPVGSPLSLECTVEGTSNPNLYWYRQAAGRGLQLLFYSVGIGQISSEVPQNLSASRPQDRQFILSSKKLLLSDSGFYLCAWSVTSGRYEQFFGPGTRLTVL.

The rearrangement uses TRBV6-5 and TRBJ1-1; perhaps TRBD1 as D (6 bases). Germline V gives CDR1 MNHEY, CDR2 SVGAGI. Trimming removed 0 bases at V and 4 bases at J, with 12 bases between. The CDR3 has 15 residues. In DNA, the CDR3 is TGTGCCAGCAGTTACTCGAGGGGGGGGATCACTGAAGCTTTCTTT. It codes for CASSYSRGGITEAFF.

This clone was observed once. This chain joins TRBV5-1 and TRBJ2-2, with D possibly being TRBD2 (6 bases). The germline V and J ends were trimmed by 0 bases and 6 bases, with 9 bases remaining between them. The CDR3 is made up of 14 amino acids. Germline V gene lookup returns CDR1 SGHRS and CDR2 YFSETQ. CDR3 nucleotide sequence: TGCGCCAGCAGCTTGGATGGGGGGTCCGGGGAGCTGTTTTTT. Residues: CASSLDGGSGELFF.

The chain links TRBV9 to TRBJ1-2, with 9 bases matching TRBD1. With V trimmed by 2 bases and J by 4 bases, 12 bases remained unmatched. This CDR3 contains 17 residues. The germline CDR1 and CDR2 sequences are SGDLS and YYNGEE. The CDR3 here is CASSVNRGRLPFYGYTF. Written as DNA, the CDR3 is TGTGCCAGCAGCGTCAACAGGGGGCGCCTTCCTTTCTATGGCTACACCTTC.

The chain combines TRBV10-2 with TRBJ1-1, with unresolved D. Germline loops: CDR1 WSHSY, CDR2 SAAADI. The CDR3 sequence is 12 residues long. Deletions cut 10 bases from V and 5 bases from J, with 14 bases between. The CDR3 region is CATRLKTTEAFF. CDR3 DNA: TGCGCCACACGCCTGAAGACTACTGAAGCTTTCTTT.